The rows below give T cell receptor beta chains drawn from one sample of a study of OX40 agonist ivuxolimab in advanced cancers. This table comes from immunoSEQ multiplex PCR, and its TCRdb copy is limited to in-frame clones, with some not included. The data show around 70,000 clones, roughly four fifths seen once. Source: CD4+ or CD8+ T cells sorted from blood, taken in a trial of the OX40 agonist ivuxolimab. The receptors here all came from an adult with an advanced solid tumor such as melanoma, head and neck, liver or kidney cancer. CDR3s leave out the opening cysteine and the closing phenylalanine or tryptophan. Clone sizes are given selectively: once, few, many, or a class where the clone is expanded.

CDR3aa	j_gene	v_gene	abundance
ASSVPSGTEQF	TRBJ2-1	TRBV9	.
ASSSDRSSYNEQF	TRBJ2-1	TRBV19	.
ASGLLAGTGELF	TRBJ2-2	TRBV12-5	.
ASSPIGRPSTDTQY	TRBJ2-3	TRBV5-5	.
ATSVPGTGVNQETQY	TRBJ2-5	TRBV15	.
AISNGQQETQY	TRBJ2-5	TRBV10-3	.
ARPRQY	TRBJ2-7	TRBV2	once
ASGVSTGRIYNEQF	TRBJ2-1	TRBV27	.
ASSFPPWVGTSPKSRAYEQY	TRBJ2-7	TRBV27	.
ASSPTGGAGNTIY	TRBJ1-3	TRBV28	.
ATRADTGDEQF	TRBJ2-1	TRBV10-3	once
ASSLKGQGGETQY	TRBJ2-5	TRBV27	.
ASSPVGGVETQY	TRBJ2-5	TRBV5-1	.
ASSQIAGSHEQF	TRBJ2-1	TRBV6-4	.
ASSYSREAYEQY	TRBJ2-7	TRBV18	.
ASSLWTGSREKLF	TRBJ1-4	TRBV27	.
ASSSTTSGSLNEQF	TRBJ2-1	TRBV18	.
ASRASDRLYEQY	TRBJ2-7	TRBV28	.
SVGISFYNEQF	TRBJ2-1	TRBV29-1	once
ASSSSGGTYNEQF	TRBJ2-1	TRBV11-2	.
ASSPQWSDTQY	TRBJ2-3	TRBV6-5	.
ASSSNQPQH	TRBJ1-5	TRBV11-3	.
AISESGNYGYT	TRBJ1-2	TRBV10-3	.
ASRVFGNIQY	TRBJ2-4	TRBV2	few
ASSWEGRGETQY	TRBJ2-5	TRBV5-1	.
ATSRDFQGWAYEQY	TRBJ2-7	TRBV15	.
ASSLAAGELF	TRBJ2-2	TRBV7-8	.
ASSLSVASGRETQY	TRBJ2-5	TRBV5-4	.
ASSRAKLAYVLYEQY	TRBJ2-7	TRBV5-4	.
ASSQREGPNEQF	TRBJ2-1	TRBV6-1	few
ATRPTGDYGYT	TRBJ1-2	TRBV28	.
ASSLTMTNSGNTIY	TRBJ1-3	TRBV5-1	.
ASSLDGQGARTDTQY	TRBJ2-3	TRBV5-1	once
ASSIGRRTGELF	TRBJ2-2	TRBV19	.
ASSPDRVNQPQH	TRBJ1-5	TRBV27	.
ASTPSWDSRSGNTIY	TRBJ1-3	TRBV5-6	.
ASSLGAAGGTEKLF	TRBJ1-4	TRBV7-2	.
ASSPPSTQAYQAF	TRBJ1-1	TRBV18	.
ASRTLGGDSYEQY	TRBJ2-7	TRBV6-6	.
ASRSQGNEQF	TRBJ2-1	TRBV7-2	.
ASSYRREVDTQY	TRBJ2-3	TRBV6-5	.
ASSDRGQDYGYT	TRBJ1-2	TRBV2	.
ASSDRRGTDTQY	TRBJ2-3	TRBV25-1	.
ASSPPGANVLT	TRBJ2-6	TRBV27	.
ASSLSGANQETQY	TRBJ2-5	TRBV6-1	.
AWSVSFAGELF	TRBJ2-2	TRBV30	.
ASSQAYEQF	TRBJ2-1	TRBV14	.
SVFRTDGYT	TRBJ1-2	TRBV29-1	.
SVVTGGPDEQY	TRBJ2-7	TRBV29-1	.
ASSQVPGLAAYNEQF	TRBJ2-1	TRBV14	few
ASSLATGAADGYT	TRBJ1-2	TRBV9	.
ASSLENRGST	TRBJ1-2	TRBV5-5	.